This T cell receptor beta chain was profiled in a study of cytomegalovirus exposure and HLA in healthy donors. Per the germline V gene, CDR1 is SGHVS and CDR2 is FQNEAQ. This CDR3 contains 17 residues. V lost 5 bases to trimming and J lost 0 bases; unmatched junction nucleotides: 10. This PCR relied on a set of 60 Vbeta primers and 13 Jbeta primers. The data were produced by immunoSEQ multiplex PCR, yet TCRdb's version contains in-frame clones alone and is incomplete. The data hold around 120,000 clones, with 82% observed a single time. The rearrangement joins TRBV7-8 to TRBJ2-4; TRBD1 aligns across 7 bases. This receptor was obtained from a male donor in good health and CMV-seropositive. The sequenced material came from PBMCs. CDR3: CASSTTGQPLAKNIQYF. The DNA of the CDR3 is TGTGCCAGCAGCACAACGGGACAGCCTCTAGCCAAAAACATTCAGTACTTC.